The 15 T cell receptor beta chains below were found in one sample sequenced in a study of blood T cell repertoires in COVID-19. The table came from immunoSEQ multiplex PCR; TCRdb's copy has only in-frame clones and leaves some out. The sample yields fewer than 140,000 clones, under 85% seen once. The sequencing input was peripheral blood. These receptors came from an older woman with acute or convalescent COVID-19.

This chain uses TRBV7-9 with TRBJ2-2; 8 positions match TRBD2. J was trimmed by 0 bases and V by 4 bases; bases with no gene match: 1. CDR3 length: 15 residues. CDR1 and CDR2 from the germline V gene are SEHNR and FQNEAQ (reference sequence). CDR3 amino acids: CASSSGLANTGELFF. The CDR3 DNA sequence: TGTGCCAGCAGCTCGGGACTAGCGAACACCGGGGAGCTGTTTTTT.

The V gene is TRBV30, the J gene TRBJ1-4; D remains ambiguous. CDR3 length: 13 residues. V was pared by 3 bases and J by 5 bases, with 10 bases between. Germline V lookup: CDR1 GTSNPN, CDR2 SVGIG (reference sequence). CDR3 in DNA: TGTGCCTGGAGGCCCCACGGGAATGAAAAACTGTTTTTT. Encoded protein: CAWRPHGNEKLFF.

The chain couples TRBV11-2 to TRBJ2-7; 10 bases agree with TRBD2. The length of the CDR3 is 14 residues. Germline CDR1 reads SGHAT; CDR2 reads FQNNGV. The ends lost 5 bases at V and 4 bases at J; junction bases unmatched: 5. In nucleotides, the CDR3 is TGTGCCAGCAGCGGGGGGACTAGCGCGTACGAGCAGTACTTC. As protein: CASSGGTSAYEQYF.

The chain is built from TRBV6-5 and TRBJ1-4; D unclear. V was pared by 2 bases and J by 8 bases, with 9 bases between. Germline CDR1 is MNHEY and CDR2 is SVGAGI. The CDR3 totals 13 residues. The CDR3 nucleotides are TGTGCCAGCAGTTACGGCCAGAGGGAAAAACTGTTTTTT. This translates into CASSYGQREKLFF.

The chain recombines TRBV4-1 with TRBJ2-2, with 11 bases aligning to TRBD2. The CDR3 has 17 amino acids. Unmatched junction bases numbered 3, after V lost 2 bases and J lost 1 base. CDR1 and CDR2 from the germline V gene are MGHRA and YSYEKL. In nucleotides, the CDR3 is TGCGCCAGCAGCCAATCAACTAGCGGGGGGAACACCGGGGAGCTGTTTTTT. This translates into CASSQSTSGGNTGELFF.

The rearrangement links TRBV19 to TRBJ1-5, with 7 bases matching TRBD1. J was trimmed by 2 bases and V by 6 bases; bases with no gene match: 7. Germline V gene sequence: CDR1 LNHDA, CDR2 SQIVND (reference sequence). The CDR3 runs 15 residues. CDR3 sequence: CASRRQGSGNQPQHF. The CDR3, as DNA: TGTGCCAGTAGGAGACAGGGTTCTGGCAATCAGCCCCAGCATTTT. The complete variable domain, with remaining parts taken from reference TRBV19 and TRBJ1-5, reads DGGITQSPKYLFRKEGQNVTLSCEQNLNHDAMYWYRQDPGQGLRLIYYSQIVNDFQKGDIAEGYSVSREKKESFPLTVTSAQKNPTAFYLCASRRQGSGNQPQHFGDGTRLSIL.

The rearrangement joins TRBV9 to TRBJ2-1; 9 bases agree with TRBD2. Germline V gene sequence: CDR1 SGDLS, CDR2 YYNGEE. This CDR3 is built from 17 residues. V shed 4 bases, J shed 0 bases, and the junction held 8 bases outside the gene matches. This CDR3 is CASSPRGAGGSYNEQFF. The DNA of the CDR3 is TGTGCCAGCAGCCCCCGGGGAGCGGGAGGCTCCTACAATGAGCAGTTCTTC.

V gene TRBV28 combines with J gene TRBJ1-5; 8 nucleotides align to TRBD1. The CDR3 contains 15 residues. The ends lost 4 bases at V and 4 bases at J; junction bases unmatched: 6. The germline V gene encodes CDR1 MDHEN and CDR2 SYDVKM. CDR3 sequence (DNA): TGTGCCAGCAGTTCCGCCTACAGGGGGAATCAGCCCCAGCATTTT. Its protein product is CASSSAYRGNQPQHF. Using reference TRBV28 and TRBJ1-5 for the parts outside the CDR3, the full variable domain is DVKVTQSSRYLVKRTGEKVFLECVQDMDHENMFWYRQDPGLGLRLIYFSYDVKMKEKGDIPEGYSVSREKKERFSLILESASTNQTSMYLCASSSAYRGNQPQHFGDGTRLSIL.

This sequence joins TRBV18 and TRBJ2-3; the match to TRBD1 covers 7 bases. CDR3 size: 15 residues. Losses at the gene ends were 3 bases for V and 0 bases for J; bases not matched to a gene: 3. CDR1 is KGHSH, CDR2 LQKENI, per germline. The CDR3 region has the DNA TGTGCCAGCTCACCGGGACAGACTAGCACAGATACGCAGTATTTT. Protein sequence: CASSPGQTSTDTQYF.

On this clone: One junction end disagrees with the germline gene, perhaps due to a read error. This chain links TRBV3-1 (or the pseudogene TRBV3-2) with TRBJ2-7; D is possibly TRBD1 (5 bases). From germline, CDR1 is LGHDT and CDR2 YNNKEL (reference sequence). This CDR3 has 14 amino acids. The CDR3 loop is CASSQAGFSDEQYF. CDR3 coding DNA: TGTGCCAGCAGCCAAGCAGGGTTCTCCGACGAGCAGTACTTC.

Here the CDR3 reads CASSWTGDETQYF. DNA for the CDR3: TGCGCCAGCTCTTGGACAGGGGATGAGACCCAGTACTTC. The chain combines TRBV5-1 with TRBJ2-5; 9 bases are shared with TRBD1. V dropped 7 bases and J dropped 5; count of bases not matched to a gene: 6. The CDR3 totals 13 residues. Looked up from germline, CDR1 is SGHRS and CDR2 is YFSETQ.

The rearrangement links TRBV7-2 to TRBJ2-5; 8 nucleotides line up with TRBD1. The CDR3 has 14 amino acids. The trim removed 5 bases at V and 2 bases at J, leaving 4 bases unmatched. The V gene's germline CDR1 is SGHTA and CDR2 FQGNSA. The CDR3 DNA reads as TGTGCCAGCAGCCCCCGGACAGGGCAAGAGACCCAGTACTTC. This codes for CASSPRTGQETQYF.

This clone appeared a few times. The chain joins TRBV5-1 to TRBJ2-2, with TRBD2 as a possible D gene (6 bases). This CDR3 spans 16 amino acids. The germline CDR1 and CDR2 sequences are SGHRS and YFSETQ. The ends were cut back, 0 bases at V and 6 bases at J, with 15 bases in the middle. The CDR3 DNA follows: TGCGCCAGCAGCTTGGGTCGAGGGGAGGTTTCCGGGGAGCTGTTTTTT. Translation gives CASSLGRGEVSGELFF.

This clone was recorded a few times. The rearrangement joins TRBV6-5 to TRBJ2-2; D might be TRBD2 (5 bases). V lost 6 bases and J lost 3, with 8 bases in between. The CDR3 covers 13 residues. In germline, CDR1 is MNHEY, CDR2 SVGAGI. Written as DNA, the CDR3 is TGTGCCAGCAGGAGGGTGCACACCGGGGAGCTGTTTTTT. Translating gives CASRRVHTGELFF.

This rearrangement joins TRBV5-1 to TRBJ1-4; possible D gene TRBD1, 6 bases. Germline values: CDR1 SGHRS, CDR2 YFSETQ. This CDR3 has 15 residues. The V gene lost 4 bases and the J gene lost 3 bases, with 13 bases spanning the gap. The CDR3 coding sequence is TGCGCCAGCAGCGACCCGACAGGAGCTAATGAAAAACTGTTTTTT. It codes for CASSDPTGANEKLFF.